These 18 T cell receptor beta chains were all obtained from the same sample, sequenced in a study of human T cells and chemical hapten exposure. Time point given: patch test 3, about 24 weeks after DPC sensitization. Treatment here: therapeutic diphenylcyclopropenone sensitization with weekly scalp DPC. Via MiXCR, TCRdb re-called the RACE reads, giving one row per CDR3 protein. Among 95,000 to 150,000 distinct CDR3 sequences listed, approximately 11% were seen once. This material consisted of whole blood, taken in connection with sensitization to the hapten diphenylcyclopropenone (DPC). These receptors were obtained from a woman aged 45-65 years with alopecia areata. Some clones in this sample may be carry-over from other donors' samples.

This chain uses TRBV28 with TRBJ2-3; no firm D call. The germline gives CDR1 MDHEN, CDR2 SYDVKM. The CDR3 is made up of 14 amino acids. Trimming removed 3 bases from V and 6 bases from J, with 13 bases in between. For the CDR3, the DNA is TGTGCCAGCAGTTTCCCCGCAGGCGGTGATACGCAGTATTTT. It specifies CASSFPAGGDTQYF.

This clonotype has more than one count but fewer than ten. This sequence joins TRBV29-1 and TRBJ1-1, with D possibly TRBD1 on 5 matching bases. CDR3 size: 11 residues. Trimming removed 2 bases at V and 7 bases at J, with 8 bases between. Per the germline V gene, CDR1 is SQVTM and CDR2 is ANQGSEA. The CDR3 region is CSVESGGEAFF. Written as DNA, the CDR3 is TGCAGCGTTGAATCCGGGGGTGAAGCTTTCTTT.

This clonotype occurred a few times. The chain uses TRBV29-1 and TRBJ2-3; TRBD1 aligns across 9 bases. J gave up 2 bases and V 2 bases, and 2 bases lay outside the gene matches. The germline CDR1 and CDR2 sequences are SQVTM and ANQGSEA. The CDR3 runs 14 residues. For the CDR3, the DNA is TGCAGCGTTGAAACAGGGGGCCACACAGATACGCAGTATTTT. Its translation: CSVETGGHTDTQYF.

The table lists this clonotype with many counts. CDR3 sequence: CASSLTSSTGELFF. The CDR3 DNA reads TGTGCCAGCAGCTTGACTAGTAGCACCGGGGAGCTGTTTTTT. V and J are TRBV7-3 and TRBJ2-2; D possibly corresponds to TRBD2 (6 bases). Per germline, CDR1 SGHTA and CDR2 FQGTGA. The germline V and J ends were trimmed by 3 bases and 4 bases, with 9 bases remaining between them. The CDR3 runs 14 residues.

The chain joins TRBV2 to TRBJ1-1; D gene unclear. Trimming stripped 5 bases from V and 3 bases from J, with 4 bases between. CDR1 is SNHLY, CDR2 FYNNEI, per germline. The CDR3 is 11 residues long. The CDR3, as DNA: TGTGCCAGCAGTTCCGACACTGAAGCTTTCTTT. This sequence encodes CASSSDTEAFF.

The chain couples TRBV25-1 to TRBJ2-7; 10 bases align to TRBD2. The germline CDR1 and CDR2 sequences are MGHDK and SYGVNS. This CDR3 spans 14 amino acids. With V trimmed by 4 bases and J by 5 bases, 5 bases remained unmatched. CDR3 sequence reads: CASSGRGLANEQYF. The CDR3 DNA follows: TGTGCCAGCAGTGGGAGGGGACTAGCGAACGAGCAGTACTTC.

There are many counts of this clonotype. The CDR3 reads CASSLAPVRDEQYF. In DNA form, the CDR3 reads TGTGCCAGCAGCTTGGCCCCCGTCCGGGACGAGCAGTACTTC. This rearrangement joins TRBV5-5 to TRBJ2-7, with D unresolved. V lost 0 bases to trimming and J lost 5 bases, with 12 bases between them. The CDR3 runs to 14 residues. Germline CDR1 and CDR2: SGHKS and YYEKEE (reference sequence). The full variable domain, its missing parts supplied by reference TRBV5-5 and TRBJ2-7, is DAGVTQSPTHLIKTRGQQVTLRCSPISGHKSVSWYQQVLGQGPQFIFQYYEKEERGRGNFPDRFSARQFPNYSSELNVNALLLGDSALYLCASSLAPVRDEQYFGPGTRLTVT.

This clonotype occurred a few times. The genes are TRBV7-8 and TRBJ2-1; TRBD2 agrees at 9 bases. The CDR3 sequence is 13 residues long. The V and J ends lost 4 bases and 9 bases, in that order; junction bases with no gene match: 4. The germline V gene has CDR1 SGHVS and CDR2 FQNEAQ. This chain's CDR3 is CASSSQREAEQFF. CDR3 bases: TGTGCCAGCAGCTCACAGCGGGAGGCTGAGCAGTTCTTC.

This clonotype appeared a few times. V gene TRBV18 combines with J gene TRBJ1-1, with unresolved D. The CDR3 is 13 residues long. Trimming shortened V by 6 bases and J by 0 bases, and 8 bases separated the two germline ends. Germline V lookup: CDR1 KGHSH, CDR2 LQKENI. CDR3 amino acids: CASSPLMNTEAFF. CDR3 bases: TGTGCCAGCTCCCCTCTGATGAACACTGAAGCTTTCTTT.

The rearrangement links TRBV6-5 to TRBJ2-2; D may be TRBD2 (7 bases). There are 16 residues in the CDR3. In germline, CDR1 is MNHEY, CDR2 SVGAGI. V lost 1 base, J lost 3 bases, and 12 bases lay in between. Here the CDR3 reads CASSYWAGADTGELFF. The CDR3 nucleotides read TGTGCCAGCAGTTACTGGGCGGGGGCCGACACCGGGGAGCTGTTTTTT.

This clonotype was detected ten times or more. The chain combines TRBV2 with TRBJ2-2; D is unclear. This CDR3 contains 12 residues. Trimming left V 11 bases short and J 0 bases short, with 7 bases between. The germline V gene encodes CDR1 SNHLY and CDR2 FYNNEI. The CDR3 nucleotides read TGTGCCCTTAATTCGAACACCGGGGAGCTGTTTTTT. Protein product: CALNSNTGELFF. Looking up the rest from reference TRBV2 and TRBJ2-2 gives the full variable domain: EPEVTQTPSHQVTQMGQEVILRCVPISNHLYFYWYRQILGQKVEFLVSFYNNEISEKSEIFDDQFSVERPDGSNFTLKIRSTKLEDSAMYFCALNSNTGELFFGEGSRLTVL.

The chain couples TRBV27 to TRBJ2-3; the D is unclear. The CDR3 loop spans 13 amino acids. V was shortened by 8 bases and J by 0 bases, with 9 bases between the two germline ends. The germline V gene has CDR1 MNHEY and CDR2 SMNVEV (reference sequence). CDR3 residues: CASGRRSTDTQYF. In nucleotides, the CDR3 is TGTGCCAGCGGTCGCCGGAGCACAGATACGCAGTATTTT.

The chain uses TRBV6-6 and TRBJ2-4; 8 bases line up with TRBD1. The junction had 8 bases not matched to a gene; V was cut back by 10 bases and J by 0 bases. Germline V gene data show CDR1 as MNHNY and CDR2 as SVGAGI (reference sequence). This CDR3 is built from 15 residues. The DNA of the CDR3 is TGTGCCACCACCGGGACAGGCCTAGCCAAAAACATTCAGTACTTC. Translation: CATTGTGLAKNIQYF.

This chain links TRBV6-6 with TRBJ1-3; no definite D call. Germline-derived CDR1 and CDR2 are MNHNY and SVGAGI (reference sequence). The V end was cut by 7 bases, the J end by 0 bases, with 4 bases between. The CDR3 runs to 12 residues. CDR3 amino acids: CASMDSGNTIYF. The CDR3 DNA reads TGTGCCAGCATGGACTCTGGAAACACCATATATTTT.

The V call is TRBV28, the J call TRBJ2-5; D is unclear. V lost 2 bases and J 5 bases, leaving 6 bases between the germline ends. Germline loops: CDR1 MDHEN, CDR2 SYDVKM. The CDR3 extends over 12 amino acids. The CDR3 DNA is TGTGCCAGCAGTTTACTTCGGGAGACCCAGTACTTC. Translating it yields CASSLLRETQYF.

This clonotype was detected a few times. The chain employs TRBV6-1 and TRBJ1-5; 7 bases line up with TRBD1. Germline assignment: CDR1 MNHNS and CDR2 SASEGT. V dropped 7 bases and J dropped 6; count of bases not matched to a gene: 9. This CDR3 region has 14 residues. CDR3 residues: CASTQGGGTQPQHF. In DNA, the CDR3 is TGTGCCAGCACCCAGGGAGGGGGCACTCAGCCCCAGCATTTT.

The chain recombines TRBV6-6 with TRBJ2-1; unclear D gene. Per the germline V gene, CDR1 is MNHNY and CDR2 is SVGAGI (reference sequence). The V and J ends lost 8 bases and 0 bases respectively, with 8 bases between them. The CDR3 has 13 amino acids. The CDR3 bases are TGTGCCAGCTGCCGCCTCTCCTACAATGAGCAGTTCTTC. Translation gives CASCRLSYNEQFF.

V usage is TRBV28 and J usage is TRBJ1-6; the D is unclear. The V and J ends lost 5 bases and 4 bases respectively, with 6 bases between them. CDR1 MDHEN and CDR2 SYDVKM come from the germline V gene. The CDR3 is 13 amino acids. In DNA, the CDR3 is TGTGCCAGCAGTCACGGGTATAATTCACCCCTCCACTTT. This gives the protein CASSHGYNSPLHF. Full variable domain (remainder filled in from reference TRBV28 and TRBJ1-6): DVKVTQSSRYLVKRTGEKVFLECVQDMDHENMFWYRQDPGLGLRLIYFSYDVKMKEKGDIPEGYSVSREKKERFSLILESASTNQTSMYLCASSHGYNSPLHFGNGTRLTVT.